This T cell receptor beta chain was retrieved from a study of T cell responses to AZD1222 COVID-19 vaccine. Germline CDR1 MNHEY, CDR2 SMNVEV (reference sequence). J lost 4 bases, V lost 2 bases, and 11 bases had no gene match. The CDR3 is 16 amino acids. Sequencing used immunoSEQ multiplex PCR; TCRdb keeps in-frame clones, though not all of them. The data contain about 200,000 clones, 91% of them singletons. J is TRBJ2-7 and V is TRBV27; TRBD2 matches at 7 bases. The sequencing here drew on peripheral blood, taken 28 days after the second AZD1222 dose. The receptor's source is an adult who received the AZD1222 COVID-19 vaccine. The CDR3 coding sequence is TGTGCCAGCAGTTTACAAGGGACTACTACTATTTACGAGCAGTACTTC. Amino acid sequence: CASSLQGTTTIYEQYF.